This T cell receptor beta chain was identified during a study of response to subunit inactivated influenza vaccine. Whole-study results and caveats: Authors suggested each seasonal flu vaccination may recruit only limited numbers of new T cells.

A single record per CDR3 protein comes from TCRdb applying MiXCR to the RT-PCR reads. The sample has over 800,000 distinct CDR3 sequences, about 20% seen once. Losses at the gene ends were 7 bases for V and 6 bases for J; bases not matched to a gene: 5. Germline CDR1 MNHEY, CDR2 SVGEGT. The CDR3 spans 13 residues. This clonotype appeared many times. Its antigen is as yet unknown. The sequence came from a man between 50 and 59 years old who received an inactivated influenza vaccine. The chain has TRBV6-2 or TRBV6-3 and TRBJ1-5; 8 bases fit TRBD1. The source was PBMCs from blood, collected around 5 days after vaccination. The CDR3 loop is CASTTGEGQPQHF. CDR3 coding DNA: TGTGCCAGCACGACAGGGGAGGGTCAGCCCCAGCATTTT.